This T cell receptor beta chain comes out of a study of T cell responses to AZD1222 COVID-19 vaccine. Study-wide results and limits: Among those given AZD1222, only 6 or 7 were seropositive at baseline. Repertoires were obtained only post-peak T cell response.

To note about this clone: Antigen: not known.

Measured with immunoSEQ multiplex PCR; TCRdb has only the in-frame clones, and not every one. The data contain approximately 96,000 clones, around 90% of them singletons. Pooled in the analysis were second doses at about 4 or about 12 weeks. The V segment lost 0 bases and the J segment 1 base; nucleotides outside the gene matches: 2. Germline V gene data show CDR1 as MNHEY and CDR2 as SVGAGI. The CDR3 has 16 residues. The chain has TRBV6-5 and TRBJ2-3; TRBD2 matches 9 bases. The sequencing here drew on peripheral blood, taken 28 days after the second AZD1222 dose. The clonotype originates from an adult who received the AZD1222 COVID-19 vaccine. The CDR3 region is CASSYSRGGGTDTQYF. The CDR3 nucleotides read TGTGCCAGCAGTTACTCGCGGGGGGGCGGCACAGATACGCAGTATTTT.